These 19 T cell receptor beta chains originate from one sample sequenced in a study of shared T cell receptors in the human thymus. The method was immunoSEQ multiplex PCR; TCRdb's version includes in-frame clones alone and lacks a portion of them. Of some 720,000 clones in the sample, 88% were seen once. The same sample was also used in a study of human thymus T cells.

The sample consisted of thymocytes. These receptor sequences come from a boy under two years old with a congenital heart defect.

This chain uses TRBV5-6 with TRBJ2-7, with 11 bases identical to TRBD2. The ends lost 4 bases at V and 3 bases at J; junction bases unmatched: 12. The CDR3 is made up of 17 amino acids. CDR1 is SGHDT and CDR2 is YYEEEE in the germline V gene. CDR3 nucleotide sequence: TGTGCCAGCAGCCCGGGACTAGCGGAAGGAGGGGTCTACGAGCAGTACTTC. Amino acids: CASSPGLAEGGVYEQYF.

The gene calls are TRBV6-6 and TRBJ2-7; D is undetermined. The CDR3 is 15 residues long. Germline V lookup: CDR1 MNHNY, CDR2 SVGAGI (reference sequence). V was cut by 0 bases and J by 3 bases, with 12 bases left in between. CDR3 sequence (DNA): TGTGCCAGCAGTTACTCGAAAGACTCCATCTACGAGCAGTACTTC. This translates into CASSYSKDSIYEQYF.

The V and J genes are TRBV18 and TRBJ1-4; 7 nucleotides agree with TRBD1. After removal of 6 bases from V and 8 bases from J, the junction contained 9 bases not matched to a gene. Per germline, CDR1 KGHSH and CDR2 LQKENI. The CDR3 has 14 amino acids. The CDR3 nucleotides are TGTGCCAGCTCCCAAAACAGGGGTGGCGAAAAACTGTTTTTT. Protein: CASSQNRGGEKLFF.

The CDR3 sequence is CASSDRMGSYEQYF. The CDR3 nucleotides are TGTGCCAGCAGCGACAGGATGGGCTCCTACGAGCAGTACTTC. The chain employs TRBV25-1 and TRBJ2-7; possible D gene TRBD1, 6 bases. The CDR3 extends over 14 amino acids. V was cut by 6 bases and J by 0 bases, with 12 bases left in between. Germline CDR1 and CDR2: MGHDK and SYGVNS.

The V and J genes are TRBV4-3 and TRBJ2-2; a possible D gene is TRBD1 (5 bases). The CDR3 spans 18 residues. V gave up 1 base and J gave up 0 bases, with 15 bases separating them. Germline V gene sequence: CDR1 LGHNA, CDR2 YSLEER. This CDR3 is CASSQGADPGSNTGELFF. In nucleotides, the CDR3 is TGCGCCAGCAGCCAAGGGGCTGATCCAGGGTCGAACACCGGGGAGCTGTTTTTT.

The sample holds one count of this clone. The CDR3 here is CASKGVNTEAFF. CDR3 nucleotides: TGCGCCAGCAAGGGGGTGAACACTGAAGCTTTCTTT. The V gene is TRBV5-1, the J gene TRBJ1-1, with D possibly TRBD1 on 6 matching bases. Per germline, CDR1 SGHRS and CDR2 YFSETQ. V dropped 6 bases and J dropped 0 bases, with 6 bases sitting between them. The CDR3 contains 12 residues. Drawing the rest from reference TRBV5-1 and TRBJ1-1, the complete variable domain is KAGVTQTPRYLIKTRGQQVTLSCSPISGHRSVSWYQQTPGQGLQFLFEYFSETQRNKGNFPGRFSGRQFSNSRSEMNVSTLELGDSALYLCASKGVNTEAFFGQGTRLTVV.

This chain connects TRBV7-2 to TRBJ2-3; tentative D call: TRBD2 (5 bases). CDR3 length: 16 residues. In germline, CDR1 is SGHTA, CDR2 FQGNSA. Trimming left V 4 bases short and J 6 bases short, with 20 bases between. Written as DNA, the CDR3 is TGTGCCAGCAGCTCAGGACTTCGGACCCGTGGGGATACGCAGTATTTT. Translation gives CASSSGLRTRGDTQYF.

The rearrangement links TRBV11-2 to TRBJ2-1; 7 nucleotides match TRBD2. Germline V gene sequence: CDR1 SGHAT, CDR2 FQNNGV. This CDR3 spans 13 amino acids. V trimming: 3 bases; J trimming: 10 bases; junction bases outside the gene matches: 6. CDR3 sequence: CASSLGEGGEQFF. The CDR3 DNA is TGTGCCAGCAGCTTGGGGGAGGGCGGCGAGCAGTTCTTC.

V and J are TRBV13 and TRBJ2-4; 8 bases fit TRBD2. The germline gives CDR1 PRHDT, CDR2 FYEKMQ (reference sequence). The CDR3 extends over 16 amino acids. Trimming cost V 3 bases and J 0 bases; bases outside gene matches: 4. CDR3 coding DNA: TGTGCCAGCAGCTTTGGGCTAGCGGGAGCCAAAAACATTCAGTACTTC. This translates into CASSFGLAGAKNIQYF. Using reference TRBV13 and TRBJ2-4 for the parts outside the CDR3, the full variable domain is AAGVIQSPRHLIKEKRETATLKCYPIPRHDTVYWYQQGPGQDPQFLISFYEKMQSDKGSIPDRFSAQQFSDYHSELNMSSLELGDSALYFCASSFGLAGAKNIQYFGAGTRLSVL.

CDR3 loop: CASSLWGRGGSYEQYF. The CDR3 DNA follows: TGTGCCAGCAGTTTATGGGGGCGCGGAGGCTCCTACGAGCAGTACTTC. V and J are TRBV27 and TRBJ2-7; the D gene is possibly TRBD1 (6 bases). Between the trimmed V and J ends, which lost 1 base and 0 bases, there was a span of 13 bases. Germline V lookup: CDR1 MNHEY, CDR2 SMNVEV (reference sequence). The CDR3 has 16 residues.

This clone was seen a single time. The rearrangement links TRBV7-3 to TRBJ2-1; 13 nucleotides align to TRBD2. CDR3 length: 17 amino acids. Germline loops: CDR1 SGHTA, CDR2 FQGTGA. With V trimmed by 4 bases and J by 8 bases, 11 bases remained unmatched. DNA for the CDR3: TGTGCCAGCAGCTCCGGACTAGCGGGAGCGGGTGGGGATGAGCAGTTCTTC. Translation gives CASSSGLAGAGGDEQFF.

This chain joins TRBV13 and TRBJ1-2; tentatively, D is TRBD1 (6 bases). V lost 2 bases and J 3 bases, leaving 13 bases between the germline ends. Germline V gives CDR1 PRHDT, CDR2 FYEKMQ (reference sequence). The CDR3 runs to 15 residues. The CDR3, as DNA: TGTGCCAGCAGCTTAATAACAGGGAACGACTATGGCTACACCTTC. Translating gives CASSLITGNDYGYTF.

This clone was found a few times. The chain combines TRBV4-3 with TRBJ2-1; 12 positions match TRBD2. Trimming removed 0 bases from V and 0 bases from J; junction bases left unmatched: 3. This CDR3 is 18 amino acids long. CDR1 is LGHNA, CDR2 YSLEER, per germline. CDR3 nucleotide sequence: TGCGCCAGCAGCCAAGATGGGACTAGCGGGTACTCCTACAATGAGCAGTTCTTC. This codes for CASSQDGTSGYSYNEQFF.

This chain joins TRBV27 and TRBJ2-7, with 9 bases fitting TRBD1. Per the germline V gene, CDR1 is MNHEY and CDR2 is SMNVEV (reference sequence). Trimming cost V 5 bases and J 0 bases; bases outside gene matches: 11. This CDR3 comprises 17 residues. The CDR3 reads CASSPIPGQGASYEQYF. DNA for the CDR3: TGTGCCAGCAGTCCAATACCGGGACAGGGTGCCTCCTACGAGCAGTACTTC.

This clone was detected only a few times. This chain links TRBV5-6 with TRBJ2-3; 9 positions agree with TRBD2. The CDR3 covers 17 residues. V trimming: 4 bases; J trimming: 3 bases; junction bases outside the gene matches: 12. The germline V gene has CDR1 SGHDT and CDR2 YYEEEE. The DNA of the CDR3 is TGTGCCAGCAGCGCCTTATTAGCGGGAGAGGGGACAGATACGCAGTATTTT. Translated, it gives CASSALLAGEGTDTQYF.

Worth noting for this clone: In the same sample, other DNA sequences code for this CDR3. In DNA form, the CDR3 reads TGTGCCAGCAGTCGGGAGGGGTCCTACGAGCAGTACTTC. Protein sequence: CASSREGSYEQYF. V gene TRBV27 combines with J gene TRBJ2-7, with 8 bases that match TRBD2. The CDR3 is 13 residues long. CDR1 is MNHEY and CDR2 is SMNVEV in the germline V gene (reference sequence). The V and J ends lost 5 bases and 1 base, in that order; junction bases with no gene match: 1.

This chain uses TRBV29-1 with TRBJ2-1; 10 bases map to TRBD2. Per germline, CDR1 SQVTM and CDR2 ANQGSEA. CDR3 length equals 12 residues. Unmatched junction bases numbered 6, after V lost 7 bases and J lost 9 bases. CDR3 sequence (DNA): TGCAGCGGAAAAGCGGGAGGGGGTGAGCAGTTCTTC. Translating gives CSGKAGGGEQFF.

This chain connects TRBV6-4 to TRBJ2-1, with D uncertain. The CDR3 extends over 13 amino acids. Per germline, CDR1 MRHNA and CDR2 SNTAGT. Trimming took off 6 bases at V and 1 base at J, with 7 bases between the two ends. CDR3 nucleotide sequence: TGTGCCAGCAGCCCGGGTTCCTACAATGAGCAGTTCTTC. Encoded protein: CASSPGSYNEQFF.

The CDR3 coding sequence is TGTGCCAGCAGTGCACACGGAGGAGGGAAAGGTGGAAACACCATATATTTT. Protein product: CASSAHGGGKGGNTIYF. V is TRBV6-1 and J is TRBJ1-3; D is undetermined. The V and J ends lost 4 bases and 3 bases respectively, with 19 bases between them. The CDR3 runs to 17 residues. Germline loops: CDR1 MNHNS, CDR2 SASEGT.